This is a list of T cell receptor beta chains from one sample in a study of early T cells in non-severe SARS-CoV-2 infection. TCRdb analysed the 5' RACE reads with MiXCR anew, one entry per CDR3 protein. Of more than 35,000 distinct CDR3 sequences listed, around a tenth are singletons. Sequencing was done on a sample of whole blood. The source is an adult who was a healthcare worker with PCR-confirmed SARS-CoV-2 infection or an uninfected control (not recorded which). Each CDR3 is given with its conserved first and last residue. D genes are given only for firm matches. The listing skips clone size in some rows; elsewhere it reads once, few, many or a size class.

TRBV20-1	NA	TRBJ2-3	NA	TGCAGTGCCCCAACGGTGGGTACGCAGTATTTT	CSAPTVGTQYF
TRBV6-2/TRBV6-3	few	TRBJ2-5	NA	TGTGCCAGCAGTTACGTGGGGTGGGAGACCCAGTACTTC	CASSYVGWETQYF
TRBV7-9	many	TRBJ2-1	TRBD2	TGTGCCAGCAGCCCTAGCGGGAGGGCCGGAATTTACAATGAGCAGTTCTTC	CASSPSGRAGIYNEQFF
TRBV20-1	NA	TRBJ2-3	NA	TGCAGTGTAGAGGCAGGGCCCACAGATACGCAGTATTTT	CSVEAGPTDTQYF
TRBV7-9	once	TRBJ1-2	TRBD1	TGTGCCAGCAGCCCATCAAGGACAGGTCAAGATGGCTACACCTTC	CASSPSRTGQDGYTF
TRBV7-2	few	TRBJ2-5	NA	TGTGCCAGCAGCTTTACAGGGAGGGCAATAGACCAGTACTTC	CASSFTGRAIDQYF
TRBV5-4	NA	TRBJ2-1	NA	TGTGCCAGCAGCTTGGGTCAGCCTCCCTCCTACAATGAGCAGTTCTTC	CASSLGQPPSYNEQFF
TRBV20-1	many	TRBJ2-1	TRBD2	TGCAGTGCTAGTCGCGGGACTAACAATGAGCAGTTCTTC	CSASRGTNNEQFF
TRBV5-1	NA	TRBJ2-1	NA	TGCGCCAGCACCCTGACAGAGAGCTCCTACAATGAGCAGTTCTTC	CASTLTESSYNEQFF
TRBV29-1	many	TRBJ2-1	NA	TGCAGCGTTTCCAGGGCCAGCTCCTACAATGAGCAGTTCTTC	CSVSRASSYNEQFF
TRBV4-1	NA	TRBJ1-4	NA	TGCGCCAGCAGCCAAGATCCGGGCAGGGCACATGAAAAACTGTTTTTT	CASSQDPGRAHEKLFF
TRBV9	few	TRBJ1-3	NA	TGTGCCAGCAGCGTTGATTGGGGTACTGGAAACACCATATATTTT	CASSVDWGTGNTIYF
TRBV12-3/TRBV12-4	many	TRBJ2-3	TRBD2	TGTGCCAGCAGTGATAGCGGGAGTACCACAGATACGCAGTATTTT	CASSDSGSTTDTQYF
TRBV6-2/TRBV6-3	NA	TRBJ2-1	NA	TGTGCCAGCAGTTACTCGACTGGCCATTACAATGAGCAGTTCTTC	CASSYSTGHYNEQFF
TRBV24-1	NA	TRBJ2-5	NA	TGTGCCACCAGTGATTTGCAGGGTCTAGCAGAAGAGACCCAGTACTTC	CATSDLQGLAEETQYF
TRBV9	few	TRBJ1-1	NA	TGTGCCAGCACCGGACACCTGAACACTGAAGCTTTCTTT	CASTGHLNTEAFF
TRBV7-9	many	TRBJ2-7	NA	TGTGCCAGCAGTGCAATGGCCAGCTCCTACGAGCAGTACTTC	CASSAMASSYEQYF
TRBV28	NA	TRBJ2-7	NA	TGTGCCAGCAGTTCCCCGGGCCCCTACGAGCAGTACTTC	CASSSPGPYEQYF
TRBV12-3/TRBV12-4	many	TRBJ2-5	TRBD2	TGTGCCAGCAGTTTGGCGGGAGTGGAGACCCAGTACTTC	CASSLAGVETQYF
TRBV12-3/TRBV12-4	few	TRBJ2-2	NA	TGTGCCAGCAGTACTCTTGGGACAACGGCCGGGGAGCTGTTTTTT	CASSTLGTTAGELFF
TRBV6-2/TRBV6-3	many	TRBJ2-7	NA	TGTGCCAGCAGTTTTAGCCGCTACGAGCAGTACTTC	CASSFSRYEQYF
TRBV6-5	many	TRBJ1-1	TRBD1	TGTGCCAGCAGTGGACAGGGGGTGGGCACTGAAGCTTTCTTT	CASSGQGVGTEAFF
TRBV6-2/TRBV6-3	many	TRBJ1-1	NA	TGTGCCAGCAACCGTAACACTGAAGCTTTCTTT	CASNRNTEAFF
TRBV7-2	many	TRBJ2-1	TRBD2	TGTGCCAGCAGCCCGGAAGGACTAGCGGGCCCCAGCGGTGAGCAGTTCTTC	CASSPEGLAGPSGEQFF
TRBV18	many	TRBJ1-2	NA	TGTGCCAGCTCACCAAACGGGGATGGCTACACCTTC	CASSPNGDGYTF